Below are 29 T cell receptor beta chains sequenced from a single sample in a study of HIV-infected patients and healthy controls. All unsorted peripheral T cells were captured because whole blood was used without fractionation. Reverse transcription used roughly 480 ng RNA and constant-region primers for alpha and beta. Alpha and beta chain libraries were made separately by chain-specific third strand synthesis with multiplexing indices. TCRdb reprocessed the 5' RACE reads via MiXCR and lists one record per CDR3 protein. The data hold 10,000 to 11,000 distinct CDR3 sequences, with about 10% observed a single time. The specimen comprised blood, sampled before antiretroviral therapy. The origin of the receptors is an adult with HIV infection.

This chain uses TRBV7-2 with TRBJ2-5; D gene unclear. Germline loops: CDR1 SGHTA, CDR2 FQGNSA. The CDR3 runs 14 residues. Trimming shortened V by 0 bases and J by 3 bases, and 8 bases separated the two germline ends. For the CDR3, the DNA is TGTGCCAGCAGCTTAGCACAGATTAAAGAGACCCAGTACTTC. Residues: CASSLAQIKETQYF.

This clonotype came up many times. The V call is TRBV9, the J call TRBJ2-1; 8 bases are a match to TRBD2. Trimming at V came to 0 bases and at J to 4 bases, leaving 9 bases not matched to a gene. Germline V gives CDR1 SGDLS, CDR2 YYNGEE. The CDR3 totals 17 residues. The CDR3 spells CASSVATGSGEYNEQFF. Written as DNA, the CDR3 is TGTGCCAGCAGCGTAGCTACAGGTAGCGGGGAGTACAATGAGCAGTTCTTC.

This clonotype was observed many times. Here the CDR3 reads CSATRAGGDTQYF. CDR3 DNA sequence: TGCAGTGCTACTCGGGCCGGCGGAGATACGCAGTATTTT. The chain couples TRBV20-1 to TRBJ2-3; D is undetermined. Trimming stripped 4 bases from V and 5 bases from J, with 13 bases between. The CDR3 sequence is 13 residues long. Looked up from germline, CDR1 is DFQATT and CDR2 is SNEGSKA (reference sequence).

The sample holds many counts of this clonotype. The chain uses TRBV7-9 and TRBJ2-1, with TRBD2 matching 15 bases. There are 22 residues in the CDR3. J gave up 0 bases and V 2 bases, and 14 bases lay outside the gene matches. Germline-derived CDR1 and CDR2 are SEHNR and FQNEAQ (reference sequence). CDR3 protein: CASSLPRPKGLAGGSSYNEQFF. The CDR3, as DNA: TGTGCCAGCAGCTTACCACGGCCTAAAGGACTAGCGGGGGGGAGCTCCTACAATGAGCAGTTCTTC.

This clonotype was counted ten times or more. The chain is built from TRBV7-2 and TRBJ1-4; no reliable D call. This CDR3 comprises 17 residues. V lost 5 bases to trimming and J lost 5 bases, with 21 bases between them. Germline V gene lookup returns CDR1 SGHTA and CDR2 FQGNSA. The CDR3 coding sequence is TGTGCCAGCAGCCAACTATCCGGAGGGTTAGGGAATGAAAAACTGTTTTTT. Residues: CASSQLSGGLGNEKLFF. Full variable domain (missing parts from reference TRBV7-2 and TRBJ1-4): GAGVSQSPSNKVTEKGKDVELRCDPISGHTALYWYRQSLGQGLEFLIYFQGNSAPDKSGLPSDRFSAERTGGSVSTLTIQRTQQEDSAVYLCASSQLSGGLGNEKLFFGSGTQLSVL.

This clonotype has only a few counts. This rearrangement joins TRBV29-1 to TRBJ2-7, with no clear D. V was trimmed by 2 bases and J by 2 bases, leaving 10 bases between them. Germline V gives CDR1 SQVTM, CDR2 ANQGSEA. The CDR3 consists of 13 residues. CDR3 in amino acids: CSVERDKPYEQYF. CDR3 in DNA: TGCAGCGTTGAAAGAGACAAGCCCTACGAGCAGTACTTC.

This clonotype was detected many times. The chain recombines TRBV28 with TRBJ2-5; D gene ambiguous. Germline V gene lookup returns CDR1 MDHEN and CDR2 SYDVKM. CDR3 length equals 13 residues. The germline V and J ends were trimmed by 3 bases and 5 bases, with 10 bases remaining between them. Here the CDR3 reads CASSFRSTETQYF. As DNA, the CDR3 is TGTGCCAGCAGTTTCCGGAGTACGGAGACCCAGTACTTC.

In this sample, this clonotype turned up many times. The J gene is TRBJ2-7, the V gene TRBV28; D is unclear. Germline V gene lookup returns CDR1 MDHEN and CDR2 SYDVKM. This CDR3 is 15 amino acids long. Between the trimmed V and J ends, which lost 1 base and 0 bases, there was a span of 10 bases. The CDR3, as DNA: TGTGCCAGCAGTTTATCGCCAGGTAGCTCCTACGAGCAGTACTTC. Translated, it gives CASSLSPGSSYEQYF.

In this sample, this clonotype turned up many times. This chain uses TRBV7-2 with TRBJ2-5, with 7 bases identical to TRBD1. V lost 6 bases to trimming and J lost 4 bases; unmatched junction nucleotides: 5. The CDR3 spans 13 residues. Germline V lookup: CDR1 SGHTA, CDR2 FQGNSA. The CDR3, as DNA: TGTGCCAGCAGGGAACAGGGGAGAGAGACCCAGTACTTC. It is translated as CASREQGRETQYF.

This clonotype ranks as medium-sized. This rearrangement joins TRBV28 to TRBJ2-5; TRBD1 matches 12 bases. The CDR3 covers 16 residues. The germline CDR1 and CDR2 sequences are MDHEN and SYDVKM. The ends lost 7 bases at V and 4 bases at J; junction bases unmatched: 10. The CDR3 region is CASTKGGQGAGETQYF. The CDR3, as DNA: TGTGCCAGCACTAAGGGGGGACAGGGGGCAGGAGAGACCCAGTACTTC.

This clonotype was counted many times. The chain links TRBV7-2 to TRBJ2-5; the match to TRBD2 covers 9 bases. The J segment lost 2 bases and the V segment lost 5 bases, leaving 6 bases of the junction unmatched. CDR1 is SGHTA, CDR2 FQGNSA, per germline. There are 15 residues in the CDR3. CDR3 sequence reads: CASSIVAGAQETQYF. DNA of the CDR3: TGTGCCAGCAGCATCGTAGCGGGAGCGCAAGAGACCCAGTACTTC.

The table lists this clonotype with many counts. The chain combines TRBV6-6 with TRBJ2-1, with 9 positions matching TRBD2. Germline V gene sequence: CDR1 MNHNY, CDR2 SVGAGI (reference sequence). The CDR3 sequence is 15 residues long. J was trimmed by 9 bases and V by 5 bases; bases with no gene match: 11. CDR3 in amino acids: CASSETPGLAIEQFF. In nucleotides, the CDR3 is TGTGCCAGCAGTGAAACCCCGGGACTAGCTATTGAGCAGTTCTTC.

This clonotype was detected ten times or more. The gene calls are TRBV5-1 and TRBJ2-5; D might be TRBD1 (6 bases). The CDR3 contains 15 residues. V lost 4 bases and J 4 bases, leaving 17 bases between the germline ends. Germline assignment: CDR1 SGHRS and CDR2 YFSETQ. CDR3 residues: CASSEQPGVVETQYF. CDR3 nucleotide sequence: TGCGCCAGCAGCGAGCAACCAGGGGTGGTAGAGACCCAGTACTTC.

Points on this clonotype: This sequence may be a read error, since a much larger clone differs from it by one base. The chain is built from TRBV19 and TRBJ2-7; D uncertain. The CDR3 spans 15 residues. V lost 9 bases to trimming and J lost 3 bases, with 21 bases between them. The V gene's germline CDR1 is LNHDA and CDR2 SQIVND (reference sequence). This CDR3 reads CARTKEPELCYEQYF. CDR3 sequence (DNA): TGTGCCAGAACCAAGGAGCCGGAGCTTTGCTACGAGCAGTACTTC.

In its sample, this clonotype was seen many times. The J gene is TRBJ2-3, the V gene TRBV6-1, with TRBD2 matching 7 bases. Germline CDR1 is MNHNS and CDR2 is SASEGT. The junction had 10 bases not matched to a gene; V was cut back by 6 bases and J by 4 bases. The CDR3 loop spans 15 amino acids. CDR3 sequence: CASSPGLVLPDTQYF. The CDR3 bases are TGTGCCAGCAGCCCCGGACTAGTTCTCCCAGATACGCAGTATTTT.

This clonotype has a count of ten or more. The chain joins TRBV27 to TRBJ2-5; the D is unclear. Per germline, CDR1 MNHEY and CDR2 SMNVEV (reference sequence). The CDR3 contains 10 residues. V lost 8 bases to trimming and J lost 2 bases, with 3 bases between them. CDR3 protein: CASGQETQYF. The CDR3 DNA is TGTGCCAGCGGACAAGAGACCCAGTACTTC.

V and J are TRBV2 and TRBJ2-1; unclear D gene. Germline V gene lookup returns CDR1 SNHLY and CDR2 FYNNEI. This CDR3 contains 14 residues. V lost 4 bases, J lost 6 bases, and 13 bases lay in between. For the CDR3, the DNA is TGTGCCAGCAGTGTTCGTAGGTCCCCCAATGAGCAGTTCTTC. As protein: CASSVRRSPNEQFF.

There are many counts of this clonotype. This chain joins TRBV28 and TRBJ1-3, with D perhaps matching TRBD1 (5 bases). This CDR3 spans 15 amino acids. V dropped 6 bases and J dropped 5 bases, with 17 bases sitting between them. Looked up from germline, CDR1 is MDHEN and CDR2 is SYDVKM. The CDR3 DNA is TGTGCCAGCAGCCATGATCCGGGGCGGAGAAACACCATATATTTT. Protein product: CASSHDPGRRNTIYF.

This clonotype came up many times. The chain recombines TRBV7-2 with TRBJ2-3; D unclear. There are 14 residues in the CDR3. Trimming removed 5 bases at V and 2 bases at J, with 11 bases between. The germline V gene has CDR1 SGHTA and CDR2 FQGNSA. CDR3 region: CASSPNWVTDTQYF. CDR3 coding DNA: TGTGCCAGCAGCCCTAATTGGGTCACAGATACGCAGTATTTT.

This clonotype was recorded many times. The rearrangement uses TRBV7-8 and TRBJ1-1; D remains unclear. CDR1 SGHVS and CDR2 FQNEAQ come from the germline V gene. The CDR3 is made up of 14 amino acids. V lost 1 base and J 4 bases, leaving 10 bases between the germline ends. CDR3: CASSLGPGGTEAFF. For the CDR3, the DNA is TGTGCCAGCAGCTTAGGGCCTGGCGGCACTGAAGCTTTCTTT.

The sample holds many counts of this clonotype. The chain joins TRBV27 to TRBJ2-7, with D tentatively TRBD1 (6 bases). CDR3 length: 12 residues. Between the trimmed V and J ends, which lost 8 bases and 2 bases, there was a span of 10 bases. Germline CDR1 is MNHEY and CDR2 is SMNVEV (reference sequence). The CDR3 DNA reads TGTGCCAGCGGGCCAGGGGCCTACGAGCAGTACTTC. Translated, it gives CASGPGAYEQYF.

This clonotype was counted ten times or more. V gene TRBV20-1 combines with J gene TRBJ2-3; TRBD1 agrees at 7 bases. With V trimmed by 6 bases and J by 0 bases, 9 bases remained unmatched. The germline CDR1 and CDR2 sequences are DFQATT and SNEGSKA (reference sequence). The CDR3 spans 15 residues. Here the CDR3 reads CSAPEGQASTDTQYF. CDR3 nucleotides: TGCAGTGCCCCCGAAGGACAGGCTAGCACAGATACGCAGTATTTT.

Ten or more counts support this clonotype. The chain is built from TRBV5-1 and TRBJ1-1, with no clear D. Germline V gives CDR1 SGHRS, CDR2 YFSETQ. This CDR3 has 14 residues. V was shortened by 2 bases and J by 1 base, with 9 bases between the two germline ends. The CDR3 loop is CASSFLERNTEAFF. The CDR3 DNA reads TGCGCCAGCAGCTTTCTGGAAAGGAACACTGAAGCTTTCTTT.

The rearrangement uses TRBV29-1 and TRBJ2-7, with D tentatively TRBD1 (7 bases). The CDR3 consists of 13 residues. V was shortened by 3 bases and J by 2 bases, with 11 bases between the two germline ends. Germline V gene lookup returns CDR1 SQVTM and CDR2 ANQGSEA. The CDR3 loop is CSVDRGTAYEQYF. The CDR3 DNA is TGCAGCGTTGACCGGGGGACAGCCTACGAGCAGTACTTC.

This clonotype occurred a few times. The rearrangement joins TRBV28 to TRBJ2-2; D could derive from TRBD1 or TRBD2 (5 bases each). V was trimmed by 3 bases and J by 4 bases, leaving 18 bases between them. The CDR3 runs 17 residues. Per germline, CDR1 MDHEN and CDR2 SYDVKM. The CDR3 nucleotides read TGTGCCAGCAGTTTTCGTTCCGGGAATCAGGGCACCGGGGAGCTGTTTTTT. This sequence encodes CASSFRSGNQGTGELFF.

This clonotype was observed many times. This chain uses TRBV13 with TRBJ2-7; no clear D gene. Germline CDR1 PRHDT, CDR2 FYEKMQ (reference sequence). The CDR3 is made up of 16 amino acids. V lost 6 bases and J lost 0, with 18 bases in between. The CDR3 bases are TGTGCCAGCAGTCTTATTCGTGCTGGTAGCTCCTACGAGCAGTACTTC. This codes for CASSLIRAGSSYEQYF. Combining the CDR3 with reference TRBV13 and TRBJ2-7 gives the whole variable domain AAGVIQSPRHLIKEKRETATLKCYPIPRHDTVYWYQQGPGQDPQFLISFYEKMQSDKGSIPDRFSAQQFSDYHSELNMSSLELGDSALYFCASSLIRAGSSYEQYFGPGTRLTVT.

This clonotype was counted at least ten times. This chain joins TRBV4-3 and TRBJ2-2, with a weak D call TRBD1 (5 bases). From germline, CDR1 is LGHNA and CDR2 YSLEER. The germline V and J ends were trimmed by 4 bases and 5 bases, with 14 bases remaining between them. This CDR3 region has 15 residues. CDR3 DNA: TGCGCCAGCAGCCTTAGGGGTAGTGCGACCGGGGAGCTGTTTTTT. Translated: CASSLRGSATGELFF.

The table lists this clonotype with many counts. The rearrangement uses TRBV20-1 and TRBJ2-3; D unclear. Germline V lookup: CDR1 DFQATT, CDR2 SNEGSKA (reference sequence). The CDR3 runs 13 residues. Trimming left V 2 bases short and J 1 base short, with 7 bases between. The CDR3 protein is CSARRIGTDTQYF. As DNA, the CDR3 is TGCAGTGCTAGACGGATTGGCACAGATACGCAGTATTTT.

There are a few counts of this clonotype. This chain connects TRBV27 to TRBJ2-1; a possible D gene is TRBD1 (6 bases). The V gene's germline CDR1 is MNHEY and CDR2 SMNVEV (reference sequence). Trimming removed 10 bases at V and 9 bases at J, with 13 bases between. The CDR3 is made up of 11 amino acids. DNA of the CDR3: TGTGCCACTTCACAGGGTAGTGAGCAGTTCTTC. It codes for CATSQGSEQFF.